This T cell receptor (beta chain) was sequenced during a study of shared clonotypes between healthy human individuals. Sequenced by immunoSEQ multiplex PCR; TCRdb stores in-frame clones only, minus some. The table lists 1.4 million or so clones, about 98.5% of them singletons. The sequencing input was naive CD4+ T cells sorted from blood. Subset reported: CD45RA+ positively selected. This receptor was obtained from a man between 25 and 39 years old in good health.

CDR3 protein: CASSPALRQGARYF. CDR3 DNA: TGTGCCAGCTCACCAGCGTTACGACAGGGGGCTCGGTACTTC. V usage is TRBV18 and J usage is TRBJ2-7; 10 nucleotides align to TRBD1. This CDR3 is 14 amino acids long. The junction had 10 bases not matched to a gene; V was cut back by 2 bases and J by 12 bases. CDR1 KGHSH and CDR2 LQKENI come from the germline V gene.